The sequence of this TCR beta chain was determined in a study of graft-versus-host responses after intestinal transplantation. Study as a whole: Every recipient underwent anti-thymocyte globulin induction, then tacrolimus and steroids for roughly 3 years.

Repertoires were generated with immunoSEQ multiplex PCR, while TCRdb's copy carries only in-frame clones and drops some. The data show some 13,000 clones, roughly 86% seen once. The CDR3 loop spans 15 amino acids. Germline-derived CDR1 and CDR2 are SQVTM and ANQGSEA. V was trimmed by 2 bases and J by 1 base, leaving 14 bases between them. The sequenced sample was PBMCs, obtained after intestinal transplantation. The TCR originated in a human patient who received an intestinal transplant, so some T cells may come from the graft donor. The gene calls are TRBV29-1 and TRBJ2-5, with D possibly TRBD2 on 5 matching bases. CDR3 bases: TGCAGCGTTGAACCGACCTGGGGAGCCCAAGAGACCCAGTACTTC. Protein product: CSVEPTWGAQETQYF.